The rows below give T cell receptor beta chains drawn from one sample of a study of control samples from healthy donors and cancer patients. Sequencing was performed with immunoSEQ multiplex PCR; in TCRdb, only in-frame clones are kept and a portion is missing. Here the sample spans 75,000 to 95,000 clones, approximately 90% being singletons. Sequenced: blood. Receptors originate from a woman aged 50 to 60 in good health. Both conserved end residues are part of each CDR3. The order of the fields is J gene, clone size, D gene, V gene, CDR3 DNA, CDR3 protein. A D gene is named only where the DNA matches it firmly. The listing skips clone size in some rows; elsewhere it reads once, few, many or a size class.

TRBJ2-2,.,TRBD1,TRBV10-3,TGTGCCATCAGGGGACAGCCTTTGACCGGGGAGCTGTTTTTT,CAIRGQPLTGELFF
TRBJ2-2,.,TRBD1,TRBV5-6,TGTGCCAGCAGCCAGACCGGGACAGGGGTGACCGGGGAGCTGTTTTTT,CASSQTGTGVTGELFF
TRBJ2-5,.,.,TRBV11-3,TGTGCCAGCAGCCGCAGGGGGGGGGAGACCCAGTACTTC,CASSRRGGETQYF
TRBJ2-3,.,TRBD2,TRBV4-1,TGCGCCAGCAGCCAAGAGTCCAGAGGACTAGCTTGGGATACGCAGTATTTT,CASSQESRGLAWDTQYF
TRBJ2-1,.,.,TRBV13,TGTGCCAGCAGCTTATTAACTAGTGACAATGAGCAGTTCTTC,CASSLLTSDNEQFF
TRBJ2-7,.,TRBD2,TRBV3-1/TRBV3-2,TGTGCCAGCAGCCTTAGGCCTCCGGGACTAGGCTACGAGCAGTACTTC,CASSLRPPGLGYEQYF
TRBJ2-5,.,TRBD1,TRBV18,TGTGCCAGCTCACCACGTACAGGGGACCAAGAGACCCAGTACTTC,CASSPRTGDQETQYF
TRBJ1-5,few,.,TRBV10-2,TGCGCCAGCAGTGAGTCCGGGACCGACAATCAGCCCCAGCATTTT,CASSESGTDNQPQHF
TRBJ1-6,.,.,TRBV10-2,TGCGCCGGCGGGGCAGGGCAGTCACCCCTCCACTTT,CAGGAGQSPLHF
TRBJ2-7,.,.,TRBV7-9,TGTGCCAGCAGACCCGGGCCACTAGTAGCTGAGCAGTACTTC,CASRPGPLVAEQYF
TRBJ2-7,.,.,TRBV7-2,TGTGCCAGCAGCTTCCTCGGGGAATACGAGCAGTACTTC,CASSFLGEYEQYF
TRBJ1-1,.,.,TRBV29-1,TGCAGCGTCGCGAAGCAGTTGAACACTGAAGCTTTCTTT,CSVAKQLNTEAFF
TRBJ2-1,.,.,TRBV19,TGTGCCAGTAGTATAAATCAGCCAGACAATGAGCAGTTCTTC,CASSINQPDNEQFF
TRBJ2-1,.,.,TRBV19,TGTGCCAGTAGTATAGTAGACGGGGACCAGGATGAGCAGTTCTTC,CASSIVDGDQDEQFF
TRBJ1-6,.,TRBD1,TRBV6-1,TGTGCCAGCAGTGAACCGGGACAGGGGGCCTATAATTCACCCCTCCACTTT,CASSEPGQGAYNSPLHF
TRBJ1-1,.,TRBD1,TRBV3-1/TRBV3-2,TGTGCCAGCGTACAGGGGGGGATGAACACTGAAGCTTTCTTT,CASVQGGMNTEAFF
TRBJ1-2,.,.,TRBV29-1,TGCAGCGTAGCCGATAACCACGGGGGGGGCTACACCTTC,CSVADNHGGGYTF
TRBJ1-1,.,.,TRBV30,TGTGCCTGGAACAGGAACACTGAAGCTTTCTTT,CAWNRNTEAFF
TRBJ2-1,.,.,TRBV24-1,TGTGCCACCAGTGATTCCGGGAAGAGCTCCTACAATGAGCAGTTCTTC,CATSDSGKSSYNEQFF
TRBJ1-3,.,.,TRBV6-5,TGTGCCAGCAGTCCCCTCCGTGGAAACACCATATATTTT,CASSPLRGNTIYF
TRBJ2-2,.,.,TRBV9,TGTGCCAGCAGTGCTAGGGGTTCCGACACCGGGGAGCTGTTTTTT,CASSARGSDTGELFF
TRBJ2-3,.,TRBD1,TRBV6-6,TGTGCCAGCAGTGACAGGGTTGGAGATACGCAGTATTTT,CASSDRVGDTQYF
TRBJ1-6,.,.,TRBV27,TGTGCCAGCAGCGGGGGGAGATCCTATAATTCACCCCTCCACTTT,CASSGGRSYNSPLHF
TRBJ2-1,.,.,TRBV7-2,TGTGCCAGCAGGTTCACCATGAGCCGCGGGCGTGAGCAGTTCTTC,CASRFTMSRGREQFF
TRBJ1-2,.,.,TRBV4-2,TGTGCCAGCACCAGTACCATTGGGGATGGCTACACCTTC,CASTSTIGDGYTF
TRBJ1-2,.,.,TRBV19,TGTGCCAGTAGTGTGGGACGGCAGGTGGGTGGCTACACCTTC,CASSVGRQVGGYTF
TRBJ2-1,.,.,TRBV7-2,TGTGCCAGCAGCTTCAGCTCCTACAATGAGCAGTTCTTC,CASSFSSYNEQFF
TRBJ1-2,once,.,TRBV7-2,TGTGCCAGCAGCTTAGGTGGATATGGCTACACCTTC,CASSLGGYGYTF
TRBJ1-1,.,TRBD1,TRBV6-1,TGTGCCAGCAGTGAACTAGGACAGGGGATCACTGAAGCTTTCTTT,CASSELGQGITEAFF
TRBJ1-4,.,.,TRBV5-1,TGCGCCAGCAAACCGGGGGCAACTAATGAAAAACTGTTTTTT,CASKPGATNEKLFF
TRBJ1-5,.,.,TRBV28,TGTGCCAGCACGGGGGGCTACAGGGTTCAGCCCCAGCATTTT,CASTGGYRVQPQHF
TRBJ2-1,.,TRBD2,TRBV24-1,TGTGCCACCTCTCAGCGGGGGTACAATGAGCAGTTCTTC,CATSQRGYNEQFF
TRBJ2-3,.,TRBD2,TRBV10-1,TGCGCCAGCAGTTTAGCGGGCACCACAGATACGCAGTATTTT,CASSLAGTTDTQYF
TRBJ2-3,.,.,TRBV9,TGTGCCAGCAGCCCACAAATTTCAGATACGCAGTATTTT,CASSPQISDTQYF
TRBJ2-7,.,.,TRBV5-1,TGCGCCAGCAGCCCAATTGAAACAGGATCCTACGAGCAGTACTTC,CASSPIETGSYEQYF
TRBJ2-3,.,TRBD2,TRBV7-2,TGTGCCAGCAGCGCCCGATATAGCGGGGGGGCGCCCGGTACGCAGTATTTT,CASSARYSGGAPGTQYF
TRBJ2-3,.,TRBD2,TRBV29-1,TGCAGCGTGAGGGTTCTAGCGGGGGGGACTAGCACAGATACGCAGTATTTT,CSVRVLAGGTSTDTQYF
TRBJ2-5,.,.,TRBV29-1,TGCAGCGTTGACGGTCGGGGGGCCGGGGAGACCCAGTACTTC,CSVDGRGAGETQYF
TRBJ1-5,once,TRBD1,TRBV5-5,TGTGCCAGCAGCTTGTGGACAGGGAGCAATCAGCCCCAGCATTTT,CASSLWTGSNQPQHF
TRBJ2-5,.,.,TRBV5-1,TGCGCCAGCAAGCAGCTAGTCGGGGAGACCCAGTACTTC,CASKQLVGETQYF
TRBJ2-7,.,TRBD1,TRBV3-1/TRBV3-2,TGTGCCAGCAGCCAAGAACCGGGACAGGGGTCCTACGAGCAGTACTTC,CASSQEPGQGSYEQYF
TRBJ2-2,.,.,TRBV7-9,TGTGCCAGCAGCCCAATTCTCGGGGAGCTGTTTTTT,CASSPILGELFF
TRBJ1-1,.,.,TRBV5-1,TGCGCCAGCAGTCTAGGACTCATGGGGGATTCATACACTGAAGCTTTCTTT,CASSLGLMGDSYTEAFF
TRBJ1-1,.,.,TRBV3-1/TRBV3-2,TGTGCCAGCAGCCAAGGGGCAGGTTTTGCGGCTGAAGCTTTCTTT,CASSQGAGFAAEAFF
TRBJ1-5,.,.,TRBV2,TGTGCCAGCAGTAGGGAGGGCGCGGGACAGCCCCAGCATTTT,CASSREGAGQPQHF
TRBJ1-3,few,.,TRBV3-1/TRBV3-2,TGTGCCAGCAGCCAAGGCGGGGGAGGCTCTGGAAACACCATATATTTT,CASSQGGGGSGNTIYF
TRBJ1-2,.,.,TRBV18,TGTGCCAGCTCCCAGGGCAACTATGGCTACACCTTC,CASSQGNYGYTF
TRBJ1-2,.,TRBD1,TRBV10-3,TGTGCCATCGGACCCGGACAGGGGAGTGGCTACACCTTC,CAIGPGQGSGYTF
TRBJ2-7,.,.,TRBV27,TGTGCCAGCAGTTTATCCGACAGTCGGAATTACGAGCAGTACTTC,CASSLSDSRNYEQYF
TRBJ2-2,.,.,TRBV19,TGTGCCAGTTTACGGAAGGCGAACACCGGGGAGCTGTTTTTT,CASLRKANTGELFF
TRBJ2-2,.,.,TRBV4-2,TGTGCCAGCATTTCGACCCGGACAAGGGACACCGGGGAGCTGTTTTTT,CASISTRTRDTGELFF
TRBJ1-3,.,.,TRBV10-2,TGCGCCAGCAGTGAGTCCGGCCAGGGATCTAAGAGAAACACCATATATTTT,CASSESGQGSKRNTIYF
TRBJ1-6,.,.,TRBV5-1,TGCGCCAGCAGCCGGGAGGGATCACCCCTCCACTTT,CASSREGSPLHF
TRBJ2-5,.,TRBD1,TRBV7-2,TGTGCCAGCAGAACTACAGGGGGTCAAGAGACCCAGTACTTC,CASRTTGGQETQYF
TRBJ2-1,.,TRBD1,TRBV19,TGTGCCAGTAGCCCGGGACAGACCTTTCATGAGCAGTTCTTC,CASSPGQTFHEQFF